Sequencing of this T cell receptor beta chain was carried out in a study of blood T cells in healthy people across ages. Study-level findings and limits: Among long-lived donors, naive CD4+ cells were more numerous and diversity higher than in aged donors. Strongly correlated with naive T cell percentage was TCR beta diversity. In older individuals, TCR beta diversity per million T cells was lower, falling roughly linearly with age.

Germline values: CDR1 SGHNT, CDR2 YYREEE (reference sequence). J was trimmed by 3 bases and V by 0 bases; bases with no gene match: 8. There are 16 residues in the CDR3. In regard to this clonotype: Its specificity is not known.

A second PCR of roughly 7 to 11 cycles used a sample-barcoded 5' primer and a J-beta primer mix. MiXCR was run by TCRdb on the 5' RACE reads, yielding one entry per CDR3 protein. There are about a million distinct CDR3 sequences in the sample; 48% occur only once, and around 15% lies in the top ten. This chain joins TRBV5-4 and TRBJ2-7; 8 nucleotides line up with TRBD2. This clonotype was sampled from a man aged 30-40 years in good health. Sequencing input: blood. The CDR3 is CASSLAAGGINYEQYF. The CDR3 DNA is TGTGCCAGCAGCTTGGCCGCGGGAGGAATAAACTACGAGCAGTACTTC. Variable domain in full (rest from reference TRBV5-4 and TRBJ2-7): ETGVTQSPTHLIKTRGQQVTLRCSSQSGHNTVSWYQQALGQGPQFIFQYYREEENGRGNFPPRFSGLQFPNYSSELNVNALELDDSALYLCASSLAAGGINYEQYFGPGTRLTVT.